This T cell receptor (beta chain) was sequenced during a study of T cells in Graves' hyperthyroidism and ophthalmopathy. Across the study: At the time of initial diagnosis and before any treatment, peripheral blood was collected.

Active moderate-to-severe ophthalmopathy, Clinical Activity Score at least 3, NOSPECS at least 4, under 3 months' duration. Worth noting for this clonotype: Its cognate antigen is unknown. This may stem from a read error, because a much larger clone lies one nucleotide away. This CDR3 fails to terminate in the conserved phenylalanine or tryptophan, so it likely reflects a read error.

General study findings and limits: A model of 13 V-J pairs discriminated ophthalmopathy from stable hyperthyroidism. Blood also carried most thyroid clonotypes expanded above 0.001.

Trimming took 0 bases from V and 2 from J; bases not matched to a gene: 2. The germline CDR1 and CDR2 sequences are SGHDT and YYEEEE. The CDR3 spans 16 residues. RNA transcripts provided the source from which TCR beta CDR3 regions were amplified. A first-round RT-PCR of the TCR CDR3 used the HTBI primer set. One entry per CDR3 protein, called by TCRdb with MiXCR from the multiplex PCR reads. The profile shows 250,000 to 300,000 distinct CDR3 sequences, about a sixth of them singletons. This chain links TRBV5-6 with TRBJ2-3, with TRBD2 matching over 11 bases. The TCR comes from a woman aged 55-75 years with Graves' ophthalmopathy. Sequenced sample: blood. The DNA for the CDR3 is TGTGCCAGCAGCTTGGCGGGACTAGCGGTCACAGATACGCAGTATTCT. Translating it yields CASSLAGLAVTDTQYS.